These 29 T cell receptor beta chains share one sample of origin, sequenced in a study of blood T cell repertoires in COVID-19. Data came from immunoSEQ multiplex PCR; TCRdb stores just in-frame clones and leaves some out. The sample holds 95,000 to 150,000 clones, around 83% seen once. The sample consisted of peripheral blood. The receptor set was obtained from a man in his 60s with acute or convalescent COVID-19.

This rearrangement joins TRBV5-1 to TRBJ2-1; 14 positions match TRBD2. The CDR3 is 18 amino acids. CDR1 is SGHRS and CDR2 is YFSETQ in the germline V gene. Trimming took 2 bases from V and 4 from J; bases not matched to a gene: 8. The CDR3 nucleotides read TGCGCCAGCAGCTTCTTTCGGACTAGCGGGAGGTCTTACAATGAGCAGTTCTTC. Amino acid sequence: CASSFFRTSGRSYNEQFF.

The DNA for the CDR3 is TGTGCCAGCAGCTTAGGAGACAGGGGACGCGAGCAGTACTTC. Encoded protein: CASSLGDRGREQYF. This rearrangement joins TRBV11-2 to TRBJ2-7; 8 nucleotides line up with TRBD1. From germline, CDR1 is SGHAT and CDR2 FQNNGV. The CDR3 contains 14 residues. Trimming removed 1 base from V and 6 bases from J; junction bases left unmatched: 5.

The chain has TRBV6-6 and TRBJ2-3; D possibly corresponds to TRBD2 (5 bases). CDR3 length equals 12 residues. Germline lookup yields CDR1 MNHNY and CDR2 SVGAGI (reference sequence). The germline V and J ends were trimmed by 2 bases and 14 bases, with 14 bases remaining between them. The CDR3 loop is CASSYDSERGYF. The CDR3 nucleotides are TGTGCCAGCAGTTACGATAGCGAGAGAGGGTATTTT.

The chain couples TRBV27 to TRBJ2-5; D not certain. CDR1 is MNHEY, CDR2 SMNVEV, per germline (reference sequence). Trimming removed 6 bases from V and 5 bases from J, with 13 bases in between. The CDR3 length is 13 residues. CDR3 region: CASSPRVLETQYF. The CDR3 DNA follows: TGTGCCAGCAGCCCCCGAGTTCTGGAGACCCAGTACTTC.

This chain uses TRBV24-1 with TRBJ2-3; 10 bases match TRBD1. J gave up 4 bases and V 5 bases, and 2 bases lay outside the gene matches. This CDR3 has 14 amino acids. CDR1 and CDR2 (germline): KGHDR, SFDVKD. CDR3 DNA sequence: TGTGCCACCAGTGGGGACAGGGGATCAGATACGCAGTATTTT. This gives the protein CATSGDRGSDTQYF.

V gene TRBV11-2 combines with J gene TRBJ1-2; perhaps TRBD1 as D (5 bases). Germline CDR1 reads SGHAT; CDR2 reads FQNNGV. V dropped 5 bases and J dropped 10 bases, with 17 bases sitting between them. This CDR3 spans 13 amino acids. The CDR3 protein is CASSGYKRGDYTF. The CDR3 nucleotides are TGTGCCAGCAGCGGGTACAAAAGGGGCGACTACACCTTC.

The J gene is TRBJ1-3, the V gene TRBV3-1 (or the pseudogene TRBV3-2); no definite D call. This CDR3 is 12 amino acids long. With 0 bases removed from V and 8 bases from J, the gap between germline ends came to 5 bases. The V gene's germline CDR1 is LGHDT and CDR2 YNNKEL (reference sequence). CDR3 coding DNA: TGTGCCAGCAGCCAAGATGTATACACCATATATTTT. Its translation: CASSQDVYTIYF.

J is TRBJ2-1 and V is TRBV4-1, with D maybe TRBD2 (6 bases). CDR1 and CDR2 (germline): MGHRA, YSYEKL. There are 16 residues in the CDR3. Trimming shortened V by 0 bases and J by 8 bases, and 17 bases separated the two germline ends. The chain's CDR3 is CASSQDQARGADEQFF. The CDR3 DNA reads as TGCGCCAGCAGCCAAGATCAGGCCCGCGGGGCCGATGAGCAGTTCTTC.

This clone appeared once. The rearrangement links TRBV28 to TRBJ2-5, with a tentative D call TRBD2 (6 bases). Trimming shortened V by 2 bases and J by 1 base, and 20 bases separated the two germline ends. CDR1 and CDR2 (germline): MDHEN, SYDVKM. The CDR3 sequence is 18 residues long. Here the CDR3 DNA reads TGTGCCAGCAGTTTAATACGGTTTCGGGGGAGCCCCCAAGAGACCCAGTACTTC. Its translation is CASSLIRFRGSPQETQYF.

This clone has a handful of counts. The chain is built from TRBV4-1 and TRBJ1-4, with TRBD1 matching 7 bases. The CDR3 runs to 16 residues. The V segment lost 0 bases and the J segment 7 bases; nucleotides outside the gene matches: 8. The V gene's germline CDR1 is MGHRA and CDR2 YSYEKL. The CDR3 loop is CASSQEPTGAAEKLFF. CDR3 bases: TGCGCCAGCAGCCAAGAACCAACAGGGGCCGCTGAAAAACTGTTTTTT.

V and J are TRBV14 and TRBJ2-7, with D unresolved. V was cut by 3 bases and J by 6 bases, with 9 bases left in between. CDR3 length: 12 amino acids. Germline CDR1 reads SGHDN; CDR2 reads FVKESK. Here the CDR3 DNA reads TGTGCCAGCAGCCATGGCCCAGGCGAGCAGTACTTC. Translating gives CASSHGPGEQYF.

This rearrangement joins TRBV19 to TRBJ1-5, with D uncertain. Germline values: CDR1 LNHDA, CDR2 SQIVND (reference sequence). Trimming took 3 bases from V and 9 from J, leaving 12 bases between them. The CDR3 is 13 amino acids. CDR3 in amino acids: CASSIQPGWPQHF. CDR3 bases: TGTGCCAGTAGTATTCAGCCGGGGTGGCCCCAGCATTTT.

This chain joins TRBV28 and TRBJ1-6; 9 positions agree with TRBD1. The CDR3 extends over 16 amino acids. The germline CDR1 and CDR2 sequences are MDHEN and SYDVKM. V dropped 6 bases and J dropped 6; count of bases not matched to a gene: 9. CDR3 residues: CASRPEEDRGNSPLHF. In nucleotides, the CDR3 is TGTGCCAGCAGACCGGAAGAGGACAGGGGTAATTCACCCCTCCACTTT.

Turning to this clone: This same CDR3 is encoded by further DNA sequences in the sample. The rearrangement links TRBV29-1 to TRBJ2-3, with D perhaps matching TRBD2 (6 bases). The CDR3 length is 14 residues. Germline CDR1 and CDR2: SQVTM and ANQGSEA. Trimming pared 5 bases from V and 3 bases from J, leaving 15 bases between. The CDR3 region has the DNA TGCAGCGTTCTAGCGCGGGGTAGGACAGATACGCAGTATTTT. Its translation is CSVLARGRTDTQYF.

The chain joins TRBV24-1 to TRBJ2-1, with TRBD1 matching 7 bases. J gave up 6 bases and V 3 bases, and 10 bases lay outside the gene matches. Per germline, CDR1 KGHDR and CDR2 SFDVKD. This CDR3 has 16 amino acids. The CDR3 DNA reads as TGTGCCACCAGTGATCCAGGGGGTGGGCAGGGCAATGAGCAGTTCTTC. Its translation: CATSDPGGGQGNEQFF.

The chain joins TRBV11-2 to TRBJ2-3; 14 bases agree with TRBD2. This CDR3 comprises 16 residues. The ends lost 6 bases at V and 4 bases at J; junction bases unmatched: 6. Germline assignment: CDR1 SGHAT and CDR2 FQNNGV. The CDR3 DNA sequence: TGTGCCAGCAGGGGCGGACTAGCGGGAGGAGCAGATACGCAGTATTTT. Translation gives CASRGGLAGGADTQYF.

The rearrangement joins TRBV19 to TRBJ2-3; 7 bases line up with TRBD1. The CDR3 sequence is 14 residues long. The germline V gene has CDR1 LNHDA and CDR2 SQIVND (reference sequence). J gave up 4 bases and V 6 bases, and 7 bases lay outside the gene matches. The CDR3 spells CASSLGQGADTQYF. The CDR3 nucleotides read TGTGCCAGTAGCCTCGGGCAGGGGGCAGATACGCAGTATTTT.

In DNA, the CDR3 is TGCGCCAGCAGCTTGTCAGGGAACTATGGCTACACCTTC. This gives the protein CASSLSGNYGYTF. The chain combines TRBV5-1 with TRBJ1-2, with TRBD1 as a possible D gene (5 bases). The CDR3 has 13 amino acids. V was cut by 1 base and J by 2 bases, with 6 bases left in between. In germline, CDR1 is SGHRS, CDR2 YFSETQ.

The chain links TRBV24-1 to TRBJ2-7, with 8 nucleotides matching TRBD2. V dropped 4 bases and J dropped 5; count of bases not matched to a gene: 9. Germline-derived CDR1 and CDR2 are KGHDR and SFDVKD. The CDR3 is 15 residues long. CDR3 DNA sequence: TGTGCCACCAGTGACCCGCGGGAGGCCGGCCACGAGCAGTACTTC. This codes for CATSDPREAGHEQYF.

This sequence joins TRBV2 and TRBJ1-3; 7 bases are shared with TRBD1. The ends lost 4 bases at V and 3 bases at J; junction bases unmatched: 6. CDR3 length: 15 residues. CDR1 and CDR2 from the germline V gene are SNHLY and FYNNEI. Here the CDR3 reads CASSGPGGGGNTIYF. CDR3 in DNA: TGTGCCAGCAGTGGGCCAGGGGGAGGTGGAAACACCATATATTTT. Variable domain in full (rest from reference TRBV2 and TRBJ1-3): EPEVTQTPSHQVTQMGQEVILRCVPISNHLYFYWYRQILGQKVEFLVSFYNNEISEKSEIFDDQFSVERPDGSNFTLKIRSTKLEDSAMYFCASSGPGGGGNTIYFGEGSWLTVV.

The chain employs TRBV3-1 (or the pseudogene TRBV3-2) and TRBJ2-3, with a possible D match to TRBD1 (7 bases). This CDR3 is 14 amino acids long. V lost 4 bases to trimming and J lost 6 bases, with 14 bases between them. Germline V gene sequence: CDR1 LGHDT, CDR2 YNNKEL (reference sequence). The CDR3 loop is CASSLQGGRDTQYF. The CDR3 DNA follows: TGTGCCAGCAGCCTTCAGGGGGGCCGGGATACGCAGTATTTT.

This clone showed up just a few times. The chain recombines TRBV3-1 (or the pseudogene TRBV3-2) with TRBJ1-6, with D possibly matching TRBD1 (6 bases). The CDR3 covers 16 residues. CDR1 and CDR2 from the germline V gene are LGHDT and YNNKEL (reference sequence). The germline V and J ends were trimmed by 6 bases and 8 bases, with 20 bases remaining between them. Here the CDR3 reads CASRRSYRDRDSPLHF. As DNA, the CDR3 is TGTGCCAGCAGACGGTCCTACAGGGACCGGGATTCACCCCTCCACTTT.

The rearrangement uses TRBV9 and TRBJ1-6, with a tentative D call TRBD1 (6 bases). Trimming removed 4 bases at V and 7 bases at J, with 15 bases between. This CDR3 has 15 residues. Per the germline V gene, CDR1 is SGDLS and CDR2 is YYNGEE. The DNA of the CDR3 is TGTGCCAGCAGCCTAGGGGGGGAACGGAATTCACCCCTCCACTTT. This encodes CASSLGGERNSPLHF.

This chain links TRBV11-2 with TRBJ2-1; 16 bases line up with TRBD2. In germline, CDR1 is SGHAT, CDR2 FQNNGV. This CDR3 has 17 residues. J was trimmed by 8 bases and V by 2 bases; bases with no gene match: 6. CDR3 DNA: TGTGCCAGCAGCTTAAGGGGACTAGCGGGAGGGCCGGATGAGCAGTTCTTC. This encodes CASSLRGLAGGPDEQFF.

The rearrangement links TRBV5-1 to TRBJ2-2; TRBD1 might be the D (5 bases). Trimming cost V 5 bases and J 2 bases, with 10 bases left between them. This CDR3 comprises 14 residues. Germline CDR1 is SGHRS and CDR2 is YFSETQ. CDR3 protein: CASSSDTNTGELFF. For the CDR3, the DNA is TGCGCCAGCAGTTCGGACACCAACACCGGGGAGCTGTTTTTT.

This clone appeared a single time. The chain couples TRBV6-8 to TRBJ1-1, with D perhaps matching TRBD1 (6 bases). The CDR3 contains 14 residues. Germline CDR1 reads MNHGY; CDR2 reads SAAAGT. Trimming left V 9 bases short and J 3 bases short, with 17 bases between. In nucleotides, the CDR3 is TGTGCCAGACTCGAGCACAGGGCCGACACTGAAGCTTTCTTT. This encodes CARLEHRADTEAFF.

By sample share, this clone is medium-sized. V gene TRBV5-1 combines with J gene TRBJ2-7, with a tentative D call TRBD2 (5 bases). This CDR3 comprises 14 residues. Germline lookup yields CDR1 SGHRS and CDR2 YFSETQ. Trimming removed 1 base from V and 2 bases from J, with 10 bases in between. In DNA, the CDR3 is TGCGCCAGCAGCTTGTCTACGGGAACCTACGAGCAGTACTTC. Translation: CASSLSTGTYEQYF.

The chain couples TRBV19 to TRBJ1-3; D may be TRBD1 (5 bases). The CDR3 totals 16 residues. V lost 5 bases and J 2 bases, leaving 16 bases between the germline ends. Germline V gives CDR1 LNHDA, CDR2 SQIVND (reference sequence). The CDR3 sequence: CASSPWRRGPGNTIYF. The CDR3 DNA reads as TGTGCCAGTAGTCCGTGGAGGCGGGGACCTGGAAACACCATATATTTT.

This chain joins TRBV13 and TRBJ2-3, with TRBD1 identical over 7 bases. Germline CDR1 and CDR2: PRHDT and FYEKMQ (reference sequence). The CDR3 spans 15 residues. The V segment lost 4 bases and the J segment 1 base; nucleotides outside the gene matches: 5. This CDR3 is CASSYRGPRTDTQYF. CDR3 DNA: TGTGCCAGCAGCTACAGGGGCCCTCGCACAGATACGCAGTATTTT.